The rows below give T cell receptor beta chains drawn from one sample of a study of control samples from healthy donors and cancer patients. Here immunoSEQ multiplex PCR was the method, and the copy in TCRdb shows in-frame clones only, minus some. The profile shows around 170,000 clones, around 88% of them singletons. Input material: blood. These TCRs come from a woman aged 25 to 39 in good health. CDR3s include the opening cysteine and the closing phenylalanine or tryptophan. The D gene is left open where the match is weak. Not every row has a clone size; where given, it reads once, few, many or a size class.

>once|NA|TRBJ1-2|TRBV5-4
CASSLNRAASWGYTF
TGTGCCAGCAGCTTGAATAGGGCCGCATCATGGGGCTACACCTTC
>NA|NA|TRBJ2-1|TRBV10-3
CAISESYTGSEQFF
TGTGCCATCAGTGAGTCTTATACAGGGAGTGAGCAGTTCTTC
>once|NA|TRBJ2-7|TRBV12-3/TRBV12-4
CASSLRHEQYF
TGTGCCAGCAGTTTGAGGCACGAGCAGTACTTC
>NA|NA|TRBJ2-7|TRBV9
CASSVAAGQTYEQYF
TGTGCCAGCAGCGTAGCAGCGGGACAGACCTACGAGCAGTACTTC
>NA|TRBD1|TRBJ2-5|TRBV29-1
CSVGTGRETQYF
TGCAGCGTTGGGACAGGGAGAGAGACCCAGTACTTC
>NA|NA|TRBJ1-1|TRBV27
CASKSGDSWAGAFF
TGTGCCAGCAAGTCGGGCGACAGCTGGGCGGGAGCTTTCTTT
>NA|NA|TRBJ2-7|TRBV9
CASSPKEEYEQYF
TGTGCCAGCAGCCCAAAGGAGGAGTACGAGCAGTACTTC
>NA|NA|TRBJ2-7|TRBV12-3/TRBV12-4
CASSRPRPPEQYF
TGTGCCAGCAGTCGGCCTCGACCTCCCGAGCAGTACTTC
>NA|NA|TRBJ2-7|TRBV28
CASSLTIYEQYF
TGTGCCAGCAGTTTAACTATCTACGAGCAGTACTTC
>NA|TRBD1|TRBJ2-3|TRBV28
CASSSSGTGVGADTQYF
TGTGCCAGCAGTTCTTCCGGGACAGGGGTAGGTGCAGATACGCAGTATTTT
>NA|TRBD2|TRBJ2-2|TRBV4-1
CASSQASSGSITGELFF
TGCGCCAGCAGCCAAGCGTCTAGCGGGAGCATCACCGGGGAGCTGTTTTTT
>NA|TRBD2|TRBJ2-7|TRBV7-2
CASSLASGKLYEQYF
TGTGCCAGCAGCTTAGCTAGCGGGAAGCTATACGAGCAGTACTTC
>once|NA|TRBJ1-6|TRBV21-1
CASSHGQALIPLHF
TGTGCCAGCAGCCACGGACAGGCCTTGATACCCCTCCACTTT
>once|NA|TRBJ2-1|TRBV3-1/TRBV3-2
CASSQDIVSNEQFF
TGTGCCAGCAGCCAAGATATAGTCTCCAATGAGCAGTTCTTC
>NA|NA|TRBJ2-1|TRBV11-1
CASSFGRGLGNEQFF
TGTGCCAGCAGCTTCGGCCGCGGATTAGGTAATGAGCAGTTCTTC
>NA|TRBD2|TRBJ2-2|TRBV12-3/TRBV12-4
CALGGEGYGELFF
TGTGCCTTGGGAGGGGAGGGGTACGGGGAGCTGTTTTTT
>NA|TRBD2|TRBJ2-1|TRBV20-1
CSASTLAGGPKTYNEQFF
TGCAGTGCTAGTACGCTAGCGGGAGGCCCTAAAACCTACAATGAGCAGTTCTTC
>NA|NA|TRBJ2-7|TRBV5-1
CASSPLGSQRLGYEQYF
TGCGCCAGCAGCCCCCTTGGCAGCCAGCGCCTAGGGTACGAGCAGTACTTC
>once|NA|TRBJ2-2|TRBV10-1
CASSPFSPGAGELFF
TGCGCCAGCAGTCCCTTTTCACCAGGGGCCGGGGAGCTGTTTTTT
>once|NA|TRBJ1-1|TRBV7-9
CASSSRPPEAFF
TGTGCCAGCAGCTCACGACCACCTGAAGCTTTCTTT
>NA|TRBD1|TRBJ1-1|TRBV19
CASTGGMGTEAFF
TGTGCCAGTACAGGGGGCATGGGGACTGAAGCTTTCTTT
>NA|TRBD2|TRBJ2-4|TRBV6-2/TRBV6-3
CASSYFYEAGGISKNIQYF
TGTGCCAGCAGTTACTTCTATGAAGCGGGAGGTATATCCAAAAACATTCAGTACTTC
>NA|TRBD1|TRBJ1-2|TRBV5-1
CASSSTGDFSGYTF
TGCGCCAGCAGTTCCACAGGGGATTTTAGTGGCTACACCTTC
>NA|NA|TRBJ2-7|TRBV18
CASSPPLGNAEQYF
TGTGCCAGCTCACCGCCATTGGGGAATGCCGAGCAGTACTTC
>once|NA|TRBJ1-3|TRBV30
CAWSVRWQSGNTIYF
TGTGCCTGGAGTGTACGGTGGCAGTCTGGAAACACCATATATTTT
>NA|NA|TRBJ2-3|TRBV18
CASSPDRAGAQYF
TGTGCCAGCTCACCGGACAGGGCGGGGGCGCAGTATTTT
>NA|NA|TRBJ2-3|TRBV7-9
CASSLEGSRSDTQYF
TGTGCCAGCAGCTTAGAGGGTTCTAGATCAGATACGCAGTATTTT
>NA|NA|TRBJ2-2|TRBV7-9
CASSPRRGTGELFF
TGTGCCAGCAGCCCAAGGAGGGGCACCGGGGAGCTGTTTTTT
>NA|TRBD1|TRBJ1-2|TRBV19
CASSPGQYGYTF
TGTGCCAGTAGCCCGGGACAGTATGGCTACACCTTC
>NA|NA|TRBJ2-5|TRBV7-8
CASSWTRIQETQYF
TGTGCCAGCAGCTGGACAAGGATACAAGAGACCCAGTACTTC
>NA|NA|TRBJ1-5|TRBV19
CASSGLGNQPQHF
TGTGCCAGTAGTGGGCTGGGCAATCAGCCCCAGCATTTT
>NA|NA|TRBJ2-3|TRBV18
CASSGTSGSFTDTQYF
TGTGCCAGCTCAGGGACGAGCGGTTCTTTCACAGATACGCAGTATTTT
>NA|NA|TRBJ1-2|TRBV5-6
CASRNEGARGYTF
TGTGCCAGCAGAAATGAAGGGGCACGGGGCTACACCTTC
>once|TRBD2|TRBJ2-1|TRBV2
CASRGLAGHNEQFF
TGTGCCAGCCGAGGACTAGCGGGCCACAATGAGCAGTTCTTC
>NA|NA|TRBJ1-4|TRBV9
CASSPEMGSEKLFF
TGTGCCAGCAGCCCGGAGATGGGCTCTGAAAAACTGTTTTTT
>NA|NA|TRBJ2-1|TRBV29-1
CSVDRSGPYNEQFF
TGCAGCGTTGATAGGTCAGGTCCCTACAATGAGCAGTTCTTC
>NA|NA|TRBJ2-4|TRBV3-1/TRBV3-2
CASSPRSTGTKNIQYF
TGTGCCAGCAGCCCGAGATCTACGGGGACCAAAAACATTCAGTACTTC
>once|NA|TRBJ2-2|TRBV3-1/TRBV3-2
CASSQGTWELFF
TGTGCCAGCAGCCAAGGGACCTGGGAGCTGTTTTTT
>once|TRBD2|TRBJ2-1|TRBV13
CASTARAGGTYNEQFF
TGTGCCAGCACGGCGCGAGCGGGGGGTACCTACAATGAGCAGTTCTTC
>few|NA|TRBJ1-1|TRBV30
CAWSVEVTEAFF
TGTGCCTGGAGTGTAGAAGTGACAGAAGCTTTCTTT
>NA|NA|TRBJ2-1|TRBV5-5
CASSSIVGNEQFF
TGTGCCAGCAGTTCGATCGTCGGCAATGAGCAGTTCTTC
>NA|NA|TRBJ2-1|TRBV12-3/TRBV12-4
CASSLIGAEQFF
TGTGCCAGCAGTTTAATTGGGGCTGAGCAGTTCTTC
>NA|NA|TRBJ1-5|TRBV5-1
CASSPDGQPQHF
TGCGCCAGCAGCCCCGACGGTCAGCCCCAGCATTTT
>NA|NA|TRBJ1-1|TRBV6-5
CASQPHINTEAFF
TGTGCCAGCCAGCCGCATATCAACACTGAAGCTTTCTTT